The clone carrying this T cell receptor beta chain was detected a few times. Profiling relied on immunoSEQ multiplex PCR, and the TCRdb table lists in-frame clones only, not all of them. The table has 100,000 to 150,000 clones, over 60% seen once. The sample belongs to a study of blood T cell repertoires in COVID-19. Overall study: T cells, B-cell-depleted T cells, or PBMCs supplied cDNA or gDNA.

Germline-derived CDR1 and CDR2 are SGHVS and FNYEAQ. The ends lost 4 bases at V and 0 bases at J; junction bases unmatched: 4. The CDR3 is 15 residues long. This TCR was recovered from a man between 65 and 85 years old with acute or convalescent COVID-19. The sequenced material came from peripheral blood. The chain uses TRBV7-6 and TRBJ2-7; 9 bases are shared with TRBD2. This CDR3 reads CASSSMGLASYEQYF. For the CDR3, the DNA is TGTGCCAGCAGCTCGATGGGACTAGCCTCCTACGAGCAGTACTTC.